In this sample, the clone carrying this TCR beta chain turned up a few times. These data originate in a study of blood T cell repertoires in COVID-19. The overall study: Some COVID-19 samples were acute and others convalescent; all came from the United States, Italy and Spain.

In the source study's methods: The authors estimated nucleated cell counts from reference gene primer amplification. Method: immunoSEQ multiplex PCR; TCRdb's copy keeps in-frame clones and lacks some. The V and J calls and clone size are taken from that table; D and trimming were inferred from the DNA. The profile covers some 330,000 clones, with roughly 90% appearing a single time and less than 20% taken by the ten largest. Cohort assignment relied on participant-reported clinical history. Cohort 3 donors counted as recovered after two negative PCRs, clearance, or resolved symptoms. This CDR3 is built from 18 residues. Trimming cost V 2 bases and J 6 bases, with 26 bases left between them. CDR1 and CDR2 from the germline V gene are SGDLS and YYNGEE.

Specimen: PBMCs or T cells enriched from blood (not recorded which). This sequence originates from a woman aged 25-40 years who had recovered from COVID-19. J is TRBJ1-1 and V is TRBV9; the D is unclear. CDR3 bases: TGTGCCAGCAGCGTTTACCAGACATTGGGCGGGCGGGCGGCTGAAGCTTTCTTT. It is translated as CASSVYQTLGGRAAEAFF.